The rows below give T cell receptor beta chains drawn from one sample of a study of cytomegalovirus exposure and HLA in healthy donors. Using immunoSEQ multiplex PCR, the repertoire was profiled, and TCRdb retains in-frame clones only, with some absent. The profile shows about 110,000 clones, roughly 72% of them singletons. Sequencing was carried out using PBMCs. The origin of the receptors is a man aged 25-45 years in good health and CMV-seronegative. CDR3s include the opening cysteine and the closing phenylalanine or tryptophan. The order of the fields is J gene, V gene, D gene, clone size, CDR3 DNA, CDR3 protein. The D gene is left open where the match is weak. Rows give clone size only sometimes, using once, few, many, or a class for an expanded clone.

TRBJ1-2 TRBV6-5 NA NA TGTGCCAGCAAGCTTCTCACAGGGGGCTACACCTTC CASKLLTGGYTF
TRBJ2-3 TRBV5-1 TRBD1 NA TGCGCCAGCAGCGGGGACAGGGGGTTCACAGATACGCAGTATTTT CASSGDRGFTDTQYF
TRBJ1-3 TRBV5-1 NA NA TGCGCCAGCAGCCGCGGAGGGGAAGGAAACACCATATATTTT CASSRGGEGNTIYF
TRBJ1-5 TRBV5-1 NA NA TGCGCCAGCAGCTTAGGAGTAGATAGCAATCAGCCCCAGCATTTT CASSLGVDSNQPQHF
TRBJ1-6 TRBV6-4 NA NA TGTGCCAGCAGTGTGACCGAGGATTCACCCCTCCACTTT CASSVTEDSPLHF
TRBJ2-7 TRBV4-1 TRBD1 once TGCGCCAGCAGTCTTGGGACAGGGCAGTATTCCTACGAGCAGTACTTC CASSLGTGQYSYEQYF
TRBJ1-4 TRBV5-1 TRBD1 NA TGCGCCAGCAGCTTGGGGGACAGGGATAATGAAAAACTGTTTTTT CASSLGDRDNEKLFF
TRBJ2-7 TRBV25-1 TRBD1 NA TGTGCCAGCAACGGACAGGGTGGGGCCTACGAGCAGTACTTC CASNGQGGAYEQYF
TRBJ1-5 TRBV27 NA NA TGTGCCAGCAGCCTTCGACAGGGCAATCAGCCCCAGCATTTT CASSLRQGNQPQHF
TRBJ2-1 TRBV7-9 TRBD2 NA TGTTCCAGCAGCTTAGAGAGAAGCGGGACTAAGAATGAGCAGTTCTTC CSSSLERSGTKNEQFF
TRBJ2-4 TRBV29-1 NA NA TGCAGCGTTGAAGATGGGTTCGGGAGTCGACTGGGAAACATTCAGTACTTC CSVEDGFGSRLGNIQYF
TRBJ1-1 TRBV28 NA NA TGTGCCAGCAGCGAGGGAGGTGAGGTCACTGAAGCTTTCTTT CASSEGGEVTEAFF
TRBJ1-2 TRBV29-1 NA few TGCAGCGTTGCCCCCCTAGGGGGGGTTGGCTACACCTTC CSVAPLGGVGYTF
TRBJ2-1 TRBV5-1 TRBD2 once TGCGCCAGCAGCTACGGGACTAGCGGGACGGATGAGCAGTTCTTC CASSYGTSGTDEQFF
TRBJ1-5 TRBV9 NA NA TGTGCCAGCAGCGTAGAGGCGGATAGCAATCAGCCCCAGCATTTT CASSVEADSNQPQHF
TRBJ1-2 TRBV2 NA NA TGTGCCAGCAGTGAAAGGGGATCTAACTATGGCTACACCTTC CASSERGSNYGYTF
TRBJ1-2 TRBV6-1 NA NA TGTGCCAGCAGTCCTCAGGGTCACTATGGCTACACCTTC CASSPQGHYGYTF
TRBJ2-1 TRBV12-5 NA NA TGTGCTAGTGGCCTGGCGGGTGGTAAAGAGCAGTTCTTC CASGLAGGKEQFF
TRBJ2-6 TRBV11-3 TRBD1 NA TGTGCCAGCAGCTTGGGACAGGGAACCTCTGGGGCCAACGTCCTGACTTTC CASSLGQGTSGANVLTF
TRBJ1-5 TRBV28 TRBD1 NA TGTGCCAGCAGACAGGGGGCTGGGAATCAGCCCCAGCATTTT CASRQGAGNQPQHF
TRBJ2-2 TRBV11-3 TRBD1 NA TGTGCCAGCAGTAGACAGGGTAGCGACGGGGAGCTGTTTTTT CASSRQGSDGELFF
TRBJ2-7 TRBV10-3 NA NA TGTGCCACCCGCCTTGGGCCAGAAAGGGGATACGAGCAGTACTTC CATRLGPERGYEQYF
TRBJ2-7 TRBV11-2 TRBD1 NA TGTGCCAGCAGCCCGGACAGGGTAACCTACGAGCAGTACTTC CASSPDRVTYEQYF
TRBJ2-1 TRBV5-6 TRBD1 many TGTGCCAGCAGCGTGCCTACAGGGGGGACGCATGAGCAGTTCTTC CASSVPTGGTHEQFF
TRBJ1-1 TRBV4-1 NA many TGCGCCAGCAGCCAAGAACGATCTTTCATCCCAACACGGAACACTGAAGCTTTCTTT CASSQERSFIPTRNTEAFF
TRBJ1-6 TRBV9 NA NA TGTGCCAGCAGCCGACCTGGACGGGGATCACCCCTCCACTTT CASSRPGRGSPLHF
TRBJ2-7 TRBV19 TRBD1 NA TGTGCCACAGGGACAGGGACCGCCTACGAGCAGTACTTC CATGTGTAYEQYF
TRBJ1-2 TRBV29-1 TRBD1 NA TGCAGCGTTGAACTGGACAGGGGGGATGGCTACACCTTC CSVELDRGDGYTF
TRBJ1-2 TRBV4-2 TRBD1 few TGTGCCAGCAGCCAAGATCGGGGACAGTACTATGGCTACACCTTC CASSQDRGQYYGYTF
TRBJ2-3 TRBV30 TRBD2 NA TGTGCCTGGAGTGGGCCTCGGACTAGCGGGGGCTTTAGCACAGATACGCAGTATTTT CAWSGPRTSGGFSTDTQYF
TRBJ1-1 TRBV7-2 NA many TGTGCCAGCAGCTTAGGAGTGATGAACACTGAAGCTTTCTTT CASSLGVMNTEAFF
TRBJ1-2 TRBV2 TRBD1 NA TGTGCCAGCAGGACATCCGGGACAGGGGATGGCTACACCTTC CASRTSGTGDGYTF
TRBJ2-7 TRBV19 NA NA TGTGCCAGTAGCGAAGAAATCTCTAGCTCCTACGAGCAGTACTTC CASSEEISSSYEQYF
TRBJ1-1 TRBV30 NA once TGTGCCGGTAAGACAGGCTTGAACACTGAAGCTTTCTTT CAGKTGLNTEAFF
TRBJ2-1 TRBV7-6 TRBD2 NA TGTGCCAGCAGCTTGGTTACGGCGGGAGGGCCTTACAATGAGCAGTTCTTC CASSLVTAGGPYNEQFF
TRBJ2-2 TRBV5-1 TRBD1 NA TGCGCCAGCAGCTGGGGACAGGGGGCGACCGGGGAGCTGTTTTTT CASSWGQGATGELFF
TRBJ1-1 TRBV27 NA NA TGTGCCAGCAGAGGAGAGATGAACACTGAAGCTTTCTTT CASRGEMNTEAFF
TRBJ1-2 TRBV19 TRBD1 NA TGTGCCAGTAGTGTGCGGACAGGGCTCCCTAACTATGGCTACACCTTC CASSVRTGLPNYGYTF